This T cell receptor beta chain was retrieved from a study of blood T cell repertoires in COVID-19. Libraries were prepared by immunoSEQ multiplex PCR; TCRdb keeps only in-frame clonotypes and omits some of them. The data show about 240,000 clones, about 86% seen once. The table lists this clone with a count of one. Germline V gene lookup returns CDR1 SNHLY and CDR2 FYNNEI. V lost 1 base, J lost 0 bases, and 8 bases lay in between. The CDR3 totals 15 residues. The rearrangement joins TRBV2 to TRBJ2-3; unclear D gene. Sequencing was carried out using PBMCs or T cells enriched from blood (not recorded which). The origin of this receptor is a woman aged 35 to 49 with acute COVID-19. CDR3 loop: CASSEERRSTDTQYF. In DNA, the CDR3 is TGTGCCAGCAGTGAAGAGCGAAGGAGCACAGATACGCAGTATTTT.